Sequencing of this TCR beta chain was carried out in a study of T-cell reconstitution after alpha-beta-depleted transplantation in children. General study points: A year had passed since transplant, and T-cell counts and diversity by then came mostly from newly produced T cells. Reports say that about two months after transplant, the alpha-beta T cells came out of several hundred graft clones that had expanded.

Germline V gene lookup returns CDR1 SEHNR and CDR2 FQNEAQ (reference sequence). The V and J ends lost 8 bases and 0 bases respectively, with 13 bases between them. CDR3 length equals 15 residues. Note on this clonotype: The antigen remains unidentified.

Unique molecular identifiers were built into the TCRbeta library. One entry per CDR3 protein results from TCRdb running MiXCR on the PCR reads. Of 200,000 or so distinct CDR3 sequences in the sample, around 7.7% were seen once. V usage is TRBV7-9 and J usage is TRBJ2-2; D possibly matches TRBD1 or TRBD2 (5 bases each). The input for sequencing was PBMCs, mostly from graft donor cells, taken 360 days after TCRalphabeta/CD19-depleted stem cell transplant. The sequence derives from a male patient between 2 and 9 years old who had a stem cell transplant for acute myeloid leukemia, so the T cells may come from the graft donor. CDR3 amino acids: CASQNGASNTGELFF. The CDR3 bases are TGTGCCAGCCAGAACGGGGCTTCGAACACCGGGGAGCTGTTTTTT. Drawing the rest from reference TRBV7-9 and TRBJ2-2, the complete variable domain is DTGVSQNPRHKITKRGQNVTFRCDPISEHNRLYWYRQTLGQGPEFLTYFQNEAQLEKSRLLSDRFSAERPKGSFSTLEIQRTEQGDSAMYLCASQNGASNTGELFFGEGSRLTVL.